This TCR beta chain was found in a study of tumor-infiltrating lymphocytes in primary liver carcinoma. On the study more broadly: The study included patients who were men and women aged 30 to 69 years.

Starting material for RNA and DNA co-extraction consisted of roughly 18-34 mg of unsorted bulk tissue. Using a constant-region primer together with ProtoScript II reverse transcriptase, TCR beta cDNA was made from around 500 ng of total RNA. Generation of the TCR beta libraries relied on three nested multiplex PCR rounds using slightly modified ARM-PCR. Investigators reported that the first two PCR rounds, at 10 to 11 cycles each, used TRBV1-TRBV30 forward primers with a C-beta reverse primer. TCRdb fed the multiplex PCR reads into MiXCR, producing one record per CDR3 protein. The sample lists 95,000 to 150,000 distinct CDR3 sequences, roughly 69% occurring once. Germline V CDR1 and CDR2: MNHEY, SMNVEV (reference sequence). V was shortened by 4 bases and J by 3 bases, with 16 bases between the two germline ends. There are 15 residues in the CDR3.

The TCR originated in a woman aged 60-70 years with primary liver carcinoma and hepatitis B virus infection. Material for sequencing was liver tumor tissue from sampling region 1. Subset noted: tumor region T1, superior pole. J is TRBJ2-7 and V is TRBV27; weak D call: TRBD2 (5 bases). The CDR3 bases are TGTGCCAGCAGTTCCCCACAACTCGGGGACTACGAGCAGTACTTC. Translation gives CASSSPQLGDYEQYF.